The present TCR beta chain was sequenced within a study of cytomegalovirus exposure and HLA in healthy donors. This CDR3 region has 14 residues. J was trimmed by 4 bases and V by 2 bases; bases with no gene match: 4. Germline CDR1 is ENHRY and CDR2 is SYGVKD. PCR used 60 Vbeta primers and 13 Jbeta primers. Sequencing used immunoSEQ multiplex PCR; TCRdb keeps in-frame clones, though not all of them. The table lists 150,000 to 200,000 clones, about 80% of them singletons. The origin of this receptor is a woman between 50 and 59 years old in good health and CMV-seronegative. This rearrangement joins TRBV10-3 to TRBJ1-1; 7 positions agree with TRBD1. The sample was PBMCs. DNA of the CDR3: TGTGCCATCAGTGAGGTTACAGGGGTCACTGAAGCTTTCTTT. Its translation is CAISEVTGVTEAFF.